Ten or more counts support the clone carrying this T cell receptor (beta chain). Time point in this sample: before trial treatment. TCRs underwent roughly 19 PCR cycles of amplification with a constant-region primer and V-primer adapter. Isolated mRNA underwent amplification via in vitro transcription. TCRdb re-called the reads with MiXCR, one entry per CDR3 protein. Among tens of thousands of distinct CDR3 sequences listed, 12% were seen once. The CDR3 is 15 amino acids. The germline V gene encodes CDR1 DFQATT and CDR2 SNEGSKA (reference sequence). Losses at the gene ends were 5 bases for V and 4 bases for J; bases not matched to a gene: 9. These data are taken from a study of low-dose radiotherapy and immunotherapy resistance in tumors. Whole-study context: The study administered intravenous cyclophosphamide at 200 mg/m2 every two weeks, one day ahead of radiation and immunotherapy.

The J gene is TRBJ2-3, the V gene TRBV20-1; 10 bases are shared with TRBD1. The TCR sequence derives from a female donor with ovarian cancer. This material consisted of PBMCs, taken before treatment. The CDR3 nucleotides read TGCAGTGCTTGGCGCAGGACAGGGGGGTCAGATACGCAGTATTTT. Protein product: CSAWRRTGGSDTQYF.